This T cell receptor beta chain was obtained from a study of T cells expressing NK-cell markers. Notes on the study in general: HCMV specificity of expanded NKG2C+ T cell clones remained unclear.

Germline V gene data show CDR1 as SGHRS and CDR2 as YFSETQ. The CDR3 sequence is 16 residues long. With the 5' RACE reads reprocessed, TCRdb shows one record per CDR3 protein and no DNA. The sample's table shows approximately 440,000 distinct CDR3 sequences. A remark on this clonotype: The target antigen is unknown.

Sequenced input: blood T cells: a sorted CD56 or NKG2C T cell subset, CD4+ or CD8+ T cells, or bulk PBMC T cells (not recorded which). The chain couples TRBV5-1 to TRBJ2-3; absent DNA, TCRdb's TRBD2 call cannot be checked. The receptor was isolated from a woman aged 45 to 65 in good health. CDR3 residues: CASSLQGTYGTDTQYF.